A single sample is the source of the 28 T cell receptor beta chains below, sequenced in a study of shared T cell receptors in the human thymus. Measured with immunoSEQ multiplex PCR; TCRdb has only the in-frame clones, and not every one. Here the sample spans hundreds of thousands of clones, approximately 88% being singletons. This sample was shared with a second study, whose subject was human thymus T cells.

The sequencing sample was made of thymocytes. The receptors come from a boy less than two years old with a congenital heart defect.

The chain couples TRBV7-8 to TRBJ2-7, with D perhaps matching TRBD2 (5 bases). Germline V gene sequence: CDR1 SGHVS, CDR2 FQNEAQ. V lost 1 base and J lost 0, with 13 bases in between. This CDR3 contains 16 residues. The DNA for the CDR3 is TGTGCCAGCAGCTTAGTCGGGAAGGCAGGCTCCTACGAGCAGTACTTC. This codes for CASSLVGKAGSYEQYF.

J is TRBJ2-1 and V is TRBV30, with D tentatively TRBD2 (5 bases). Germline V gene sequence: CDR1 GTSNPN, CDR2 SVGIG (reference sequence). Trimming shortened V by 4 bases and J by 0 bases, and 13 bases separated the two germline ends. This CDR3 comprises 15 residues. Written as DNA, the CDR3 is TGTGCCTGGACCCCCAGAGGGAGCTCCTACAATGAGCAGTTCTTC. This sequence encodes CAWTPRGSSYNEQFF.

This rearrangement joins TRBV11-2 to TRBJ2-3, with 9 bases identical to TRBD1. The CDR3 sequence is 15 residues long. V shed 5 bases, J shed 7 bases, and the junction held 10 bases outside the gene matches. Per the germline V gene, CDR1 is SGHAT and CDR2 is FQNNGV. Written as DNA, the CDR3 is TGTGCCAGCAGCCCACCGGACAGGGGACCAAATACGCAGTATTTT. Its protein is CASSPPDRGPNTQYF.

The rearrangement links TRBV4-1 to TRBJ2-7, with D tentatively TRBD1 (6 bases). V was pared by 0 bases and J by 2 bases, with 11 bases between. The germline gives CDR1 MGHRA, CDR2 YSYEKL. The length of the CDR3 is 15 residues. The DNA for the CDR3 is TGCGCCAGCAGCCAAGATTGGGGACACCCCTACGAGCAGTACTTC. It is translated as CASSQDWGHPYEQYF.

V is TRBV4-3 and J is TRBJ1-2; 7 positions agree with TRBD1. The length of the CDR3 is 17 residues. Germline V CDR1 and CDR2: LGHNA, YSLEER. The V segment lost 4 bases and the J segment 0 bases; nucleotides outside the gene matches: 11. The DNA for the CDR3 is TGCGCCAGCAGCCTTCGCACAGGGGTCCCTACTAACTATGGCTACACCTTC. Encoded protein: CASSLRTGVPTNYGYTF.

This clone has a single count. The CDR3 loop reads CASSSGIHTEAFF. Here the CDR3 DNA reads TGTGCCAGCAGCTCGGGAATTCACACTGAAGCTTTCTTT. The chain couples TRBV21-1 to TRBJ1-1. TRBV21-1 is a recognized pseudogene. The CDR3 is 13 amino acids.

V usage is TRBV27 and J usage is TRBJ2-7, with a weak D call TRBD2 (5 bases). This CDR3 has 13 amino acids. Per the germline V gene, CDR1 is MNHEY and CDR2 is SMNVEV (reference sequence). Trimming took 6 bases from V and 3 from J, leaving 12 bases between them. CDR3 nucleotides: TGTGCCAGCAGCCCCTCCGGACTCTACGAGCAGTACTTC. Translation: CASSPSGLYEQYF.

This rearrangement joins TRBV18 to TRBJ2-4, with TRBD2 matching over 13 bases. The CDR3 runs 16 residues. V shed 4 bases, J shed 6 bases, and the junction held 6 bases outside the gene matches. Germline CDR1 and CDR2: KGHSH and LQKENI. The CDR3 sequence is CASSQGLAGSGNIQYF. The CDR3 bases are TGTGCCAGCTCACAGGGACTAGCGGGGAGCGGAAACATTCAGTACTTC.

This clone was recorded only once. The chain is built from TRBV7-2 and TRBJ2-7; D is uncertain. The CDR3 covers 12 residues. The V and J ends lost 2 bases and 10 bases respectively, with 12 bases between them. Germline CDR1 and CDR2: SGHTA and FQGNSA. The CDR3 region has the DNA TGTGCCAGCAGCTTATCGGCTCGAGGACAGTACTTC. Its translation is CASSLSARGQYF.

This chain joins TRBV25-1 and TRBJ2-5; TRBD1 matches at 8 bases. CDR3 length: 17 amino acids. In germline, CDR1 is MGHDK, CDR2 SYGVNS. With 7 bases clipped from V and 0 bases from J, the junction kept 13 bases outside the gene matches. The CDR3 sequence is CASKNPPGQDYQETQYF. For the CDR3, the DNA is TGTGCCAGCAAAAACCCACCGGGACAGGATTACCAAGAGACCCAGTACTTC.

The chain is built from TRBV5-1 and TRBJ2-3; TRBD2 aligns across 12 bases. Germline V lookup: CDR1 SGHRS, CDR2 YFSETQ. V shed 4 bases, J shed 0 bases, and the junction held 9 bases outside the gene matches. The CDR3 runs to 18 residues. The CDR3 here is CASSLTRLAGDSTDTQYF. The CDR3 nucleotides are TGCGCCAGCAGCCTAACCCGACTAGCGGGAGATAGCACAGATACGCAGTATTTT.

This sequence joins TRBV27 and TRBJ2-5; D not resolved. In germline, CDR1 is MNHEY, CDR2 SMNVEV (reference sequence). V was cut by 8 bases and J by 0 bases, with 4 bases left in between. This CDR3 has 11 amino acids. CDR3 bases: TGTGCCAGCGGCCACCAAGAGACCCAGTACTTC. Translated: CASGHQETQYF.

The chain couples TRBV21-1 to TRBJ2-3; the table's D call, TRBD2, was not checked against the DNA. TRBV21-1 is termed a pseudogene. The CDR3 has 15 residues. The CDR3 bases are TGTGCCAGCAGCATAAGACTAGCAGAAGGAGATACGCAGTATTTT. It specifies CASSIRLAEGDTQYF.

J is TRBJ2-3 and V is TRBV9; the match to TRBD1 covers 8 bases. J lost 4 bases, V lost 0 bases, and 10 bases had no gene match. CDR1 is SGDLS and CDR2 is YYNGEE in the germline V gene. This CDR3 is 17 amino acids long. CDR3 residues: CASSVGRSDRGADTQYF. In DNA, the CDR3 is TGTGCCAGCAGCGTAGGGAGGTCCGACAGGGGCGCAGATACGCAGTATTTT. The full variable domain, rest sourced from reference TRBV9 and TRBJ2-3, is DSGVTQTPKHLITATGQRVTLRCSPRSGDLSVYWYQQSLDQGLQFLIQYYNGEERAKGNILERFSAQQFPDLHSELNLSSLELGDSALYFCASSVGRSDRGADTQYFGPGTRLTVL.

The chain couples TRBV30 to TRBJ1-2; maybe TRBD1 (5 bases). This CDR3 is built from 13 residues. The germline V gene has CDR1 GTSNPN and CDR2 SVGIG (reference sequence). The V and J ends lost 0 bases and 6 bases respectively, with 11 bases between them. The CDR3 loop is CAWSVPREDGYTF. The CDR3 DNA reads TGTGCCTGGAGTGTACCCAGGGAGGATGGCTACACCTTC. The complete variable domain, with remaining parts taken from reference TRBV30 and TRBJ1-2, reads SQTIHQWPATLVQPVGSPLSLECTVEGTSNPNLYWYRQAAGRGLQLLFYSVGIGQISSEVPQNLSASRPQDRQFILSSKKLLLSDSGFYLCAWSVPREDGYTFGSGTRLTVV.

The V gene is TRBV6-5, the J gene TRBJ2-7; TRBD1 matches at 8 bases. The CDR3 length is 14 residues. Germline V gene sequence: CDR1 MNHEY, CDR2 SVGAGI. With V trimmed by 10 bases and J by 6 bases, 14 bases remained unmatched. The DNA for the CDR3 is TGTGCCAAACCAGGACAGGGACCTTACAGCGAGCAGTACTTC. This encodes CAKPGQGPYSEQYF.

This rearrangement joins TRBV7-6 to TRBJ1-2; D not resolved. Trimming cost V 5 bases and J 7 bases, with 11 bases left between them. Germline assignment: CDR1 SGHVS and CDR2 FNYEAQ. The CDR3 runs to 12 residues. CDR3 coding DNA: TGTGCCAGCAGCACCGACTACCGTGGCTACACCTTC. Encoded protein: CASSTDYRGYTF.

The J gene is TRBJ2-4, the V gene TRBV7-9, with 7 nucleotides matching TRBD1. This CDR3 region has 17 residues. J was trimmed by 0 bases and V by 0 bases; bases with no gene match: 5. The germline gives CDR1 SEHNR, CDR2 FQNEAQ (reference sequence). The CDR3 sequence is CASSLAGTEIAKNIQYF. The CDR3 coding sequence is TGTGCCAGCAGCTTAGCGGGGACAGAGATAGCCAAAAACATTCAGTACTTC.

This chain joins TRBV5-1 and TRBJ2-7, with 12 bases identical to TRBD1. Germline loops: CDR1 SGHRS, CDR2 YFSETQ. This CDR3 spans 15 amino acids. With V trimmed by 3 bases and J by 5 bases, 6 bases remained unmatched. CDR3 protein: CASSSGGTGGNEQYF. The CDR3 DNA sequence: TGCGCCAGCAGCTCTGGCGGGACAGGGGGCAACGAGCAGTACTTC.

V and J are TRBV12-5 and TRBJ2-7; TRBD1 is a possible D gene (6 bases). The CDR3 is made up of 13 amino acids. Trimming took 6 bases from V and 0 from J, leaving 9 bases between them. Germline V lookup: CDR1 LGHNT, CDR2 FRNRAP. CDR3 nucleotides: TGTGCTAGTGGGCACAGGGCCTCCTACGAGCAGTACTTC. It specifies CASGHRASYEQYF.

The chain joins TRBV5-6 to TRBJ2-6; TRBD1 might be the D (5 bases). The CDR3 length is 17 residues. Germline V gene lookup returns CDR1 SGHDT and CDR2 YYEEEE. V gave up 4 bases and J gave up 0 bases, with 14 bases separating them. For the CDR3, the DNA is TGTGCCAGCAGCCCCTCCGACAGCAGCTCTGGGGCCAACGTCCTGACTTTC. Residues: CASSPSDSSSGANVLTF.

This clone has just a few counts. The CDR3 reads CASSTRTSGRAQETQYF. CDR3 DNA: TGTGCCAGCAGTACCCGGACTAGCGGGAGGGCCCAGGAGACCCAGTACTTC. The gene calls are TRBV27 and TRBJ2-5, with 15 bases lining up with TRBD2. The CDR3 has 17 amino acids. Unmatched junction bases numbered 9, after V lost 5 bases and J lost 5 bases. Germline V gene data show CDR1 as MNHEY and CDR2 as SMNVEV (reference sequence).

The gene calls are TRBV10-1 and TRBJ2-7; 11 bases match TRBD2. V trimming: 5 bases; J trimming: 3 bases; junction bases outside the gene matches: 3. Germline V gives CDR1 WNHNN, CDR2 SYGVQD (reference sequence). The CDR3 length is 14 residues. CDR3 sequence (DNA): TGCGCCAGCAGTTTCGGGACTAGCGGCTACGAGCAGTACTTC. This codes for CASSFGTSGYEQYF.

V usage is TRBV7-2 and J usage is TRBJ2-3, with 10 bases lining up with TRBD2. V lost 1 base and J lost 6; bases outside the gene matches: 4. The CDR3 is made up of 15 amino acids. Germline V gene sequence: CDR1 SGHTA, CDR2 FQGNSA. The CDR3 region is CASSLGLAGDDTQYF. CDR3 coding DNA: TGTGCCAGCAGCTTAGGGCTAGCGGGAGACGATACGCAGTATTTT.

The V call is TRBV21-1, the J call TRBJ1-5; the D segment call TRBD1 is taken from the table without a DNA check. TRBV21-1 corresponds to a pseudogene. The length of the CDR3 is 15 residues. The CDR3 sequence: CASSIRDRERQPQHF. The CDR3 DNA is TGTGCCAGCAGCATAAGGGACAGGGAACGTCAGCCCCAGCATTTT.

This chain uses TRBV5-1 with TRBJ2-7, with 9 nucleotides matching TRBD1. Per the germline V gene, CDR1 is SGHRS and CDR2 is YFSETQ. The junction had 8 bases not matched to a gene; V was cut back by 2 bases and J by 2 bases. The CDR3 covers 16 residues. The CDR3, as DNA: TGCGCCAGCAGCTTACCGGGACAGGGATGGCCCTACGAGCAGTACTTC. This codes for CASSLPGQGWPYEQYF.

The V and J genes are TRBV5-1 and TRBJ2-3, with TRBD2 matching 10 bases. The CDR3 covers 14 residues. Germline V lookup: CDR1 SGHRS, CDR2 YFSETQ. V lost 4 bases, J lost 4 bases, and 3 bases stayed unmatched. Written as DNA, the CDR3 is TGCGCCAGCAGCAGCGGGGGGGATGCAGATACGCAGTATTTT. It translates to CASSSGGDADTQYF.

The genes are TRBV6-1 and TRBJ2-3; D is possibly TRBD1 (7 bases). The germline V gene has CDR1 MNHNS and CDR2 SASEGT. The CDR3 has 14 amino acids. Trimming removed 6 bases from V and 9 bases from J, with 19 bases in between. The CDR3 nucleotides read TGTGCCAGCAGGGCGGGACAGTCTCCAAGCACGCAGTATTTT. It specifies CASRAGQSPSTQYF.